This T cell receptor beta chain was observed in a study of T cell responses to AZD1222 COVID-19 vaccine. The study's findings and limits: A rise in Spike-specific TCR breadth and depth followed two AZD1222 doses.

The germline CDR1 and CDR2 sequences are LGHDT and YNNKEL (reference sequence). There are 15 residues in the CDR3. V lost 0 bases, J lost 3 bases, and 11 bases lay in between. Remarks on this clone: Its specificity is unknown.

The table came from immunoSEQ multiplex PCR; TCRdb's copy has only in-frame clones and leaves some out. The data hold about 100,000 clones, with about 88% observed a single time. The sequence was obtained from an adult in good health. The V gene is TRBV3-1 (or the pseudogene TRBV3-2), the J gene TRBJ1-2; D is unclear. The source material was peripheral blood, sampled on day 0 of AZD1222 vaccination. The CDR3 sequence: CASSQDLTSDYGYTF. The DNA of the CDR3 is TGTGCCAGCAGCCAAGATCTGACATCAGACTATGGCTACACCTTC.